This T cell receptor (beta chain) appears in the sequencing data of a study of cytomegalovirus exposure and HLA in healthy donors. Background on the study: The roughly 120 validation repertoires and the roughly 700 first-cohort repertoires shared a platform, a later analysis reported.

Here immunoSEQ multiplex PCR was the method, and the copy in TCRdb shows in-frame clones only, minus some. The sample lists about 110,000 clones; almost 96% were seen once. The study drew the donors from its roughly 130-subject validation cohort, separate from the approximately 670-subject first cohort. The trim removed 5 bases at V and 5 bases at J, leaving 6 bases unmatched. CDR1 and CDR2 (germline): SGHAT, FQDESV (reference sequence). This CDR3 spans 13 amino acids. The genes are TRBV11-1 and TRBJ2-7; TRBD1 aligns across 7 bases. The receptor was isolated from a young woman in good health and CMV-seronegative. Sequencing was done on a sample of PBMCs. CDR3 loop: CASSMRQGHEQYF. The CDR3 DNA reads as TGTGCCAGCAGCATGAGACAGGGCCACGAGCAGTACTTC.